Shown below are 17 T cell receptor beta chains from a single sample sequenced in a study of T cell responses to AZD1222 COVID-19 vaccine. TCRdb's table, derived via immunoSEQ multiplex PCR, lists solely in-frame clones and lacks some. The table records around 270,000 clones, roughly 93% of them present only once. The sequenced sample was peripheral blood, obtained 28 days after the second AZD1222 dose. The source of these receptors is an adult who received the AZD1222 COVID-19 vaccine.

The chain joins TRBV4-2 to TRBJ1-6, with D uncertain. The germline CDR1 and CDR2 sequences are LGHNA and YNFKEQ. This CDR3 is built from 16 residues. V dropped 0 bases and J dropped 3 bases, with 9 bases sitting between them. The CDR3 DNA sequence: TGTGCCAGCAGCCAAGATAGCGCAGACTATAATTCACCCCTCCACTTT. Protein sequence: CASSQDSADYNSPLHF.

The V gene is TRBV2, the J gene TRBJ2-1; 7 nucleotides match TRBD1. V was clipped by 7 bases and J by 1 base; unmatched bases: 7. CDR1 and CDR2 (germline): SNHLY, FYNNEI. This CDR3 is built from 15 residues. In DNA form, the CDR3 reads TGTGCCAGCACCTTTGACAGGGTATCCTACAATGAGCAGTTCTTC. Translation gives CASTFDRVSYNEQFF. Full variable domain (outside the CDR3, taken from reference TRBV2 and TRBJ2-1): EPEVTQTPSHQVTQMGQEVILRCVPISNHLYFYWYRQILGQKVEFLVSFYNNEISEKSEIFDDQFSVERPDGSNFTLKIRSTKLEDSAMYFCASTFDRVSYNEQFFGPGTRLTVL.

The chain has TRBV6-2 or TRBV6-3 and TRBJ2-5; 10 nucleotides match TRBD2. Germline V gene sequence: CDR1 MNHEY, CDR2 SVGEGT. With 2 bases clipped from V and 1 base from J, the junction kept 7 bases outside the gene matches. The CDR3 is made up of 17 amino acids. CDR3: CASSYGVLAGAQETQYF. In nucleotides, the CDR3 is TGTGCCAGCAGTTACGGGGTTCTAGCGGGGGCCCAAGAGACCCAGTACTTC.

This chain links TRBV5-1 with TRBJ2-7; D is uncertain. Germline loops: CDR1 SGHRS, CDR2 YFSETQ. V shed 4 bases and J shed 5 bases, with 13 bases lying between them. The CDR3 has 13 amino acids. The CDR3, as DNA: TGCGCCAGCAGCGCCCTTGCGTTCAACGAGCAGTACTTC. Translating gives CASSALAFNEQYF. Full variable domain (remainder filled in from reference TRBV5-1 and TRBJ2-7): KAGVTQTPRYLIKTRGQQVTLSCSPISGHRSVSWYQQTPGQGLQFLFEYFSETQRNKGNFPGRFSGRQFSNSRSEMNVSTLELGDSALYLCASSALAFNEQYFGPGTRLTVT.

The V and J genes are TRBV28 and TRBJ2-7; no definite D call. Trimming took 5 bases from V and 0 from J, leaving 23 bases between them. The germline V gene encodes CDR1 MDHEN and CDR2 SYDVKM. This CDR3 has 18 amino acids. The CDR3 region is CASSTITSASQSSYEQYF. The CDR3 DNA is TGTGCCAGCAGTACCATAACCTCAGCGTCCCAGAGCTCCTACGAGCAGTACTTC.

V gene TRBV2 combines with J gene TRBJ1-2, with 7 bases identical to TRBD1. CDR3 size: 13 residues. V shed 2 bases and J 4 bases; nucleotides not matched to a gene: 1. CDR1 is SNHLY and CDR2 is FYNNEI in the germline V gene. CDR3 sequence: CASSERDSYGYTF. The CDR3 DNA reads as TGTGCCAGCAGTGAACGGGACAGCTATGGCTACACCTTC.

CDR3 sequence (DNA): TGTGCCAGCAGCTGGGGACAGAGCAATCAGCCCCAGCATTTT. It is translated as CASSWGQSNQPQHF. The chain is built from TRBV5-6 and TRBJ1-5, with 7 bases matching TRBD1. Germline loops: CDR1 SGHDT, CDR2 YYEEEE. The CDR3 extends over 14 amino acids. The V segment lost 3 bases and the J segment 1 base; nucleotides outside the gene matches: 1. Full variable domain (outside the CDR3, taken from reference TRBV5-6 and TRBJ1-5): DAGVTQSPTHLIKTRGQQVTLRCSPKSGHDTVSWYQQALGQGPQFIFQYYEEEERQRGNFPDRFSGHQFPNYSSELNVNALLLGDSALYLCASSWGQSNQPQHFGDGTRLSIL.

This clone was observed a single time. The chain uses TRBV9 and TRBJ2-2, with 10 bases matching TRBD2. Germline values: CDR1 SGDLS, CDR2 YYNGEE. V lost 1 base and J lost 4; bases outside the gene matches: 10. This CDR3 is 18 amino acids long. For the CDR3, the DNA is TGTGCCAGCAGCGTACGCACTAGCGGGACATGGGGCACCGGGGAGCTGTTTTTT. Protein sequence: CASSVRTSGTWGTGELFF.

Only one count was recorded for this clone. The CDR3 DNA is TGTGCCACCAGTGACTCCGACAGGGCCTCCAGCACAGATACGCAGTATTTT. This sequence encodes CATSDSDRASSTDTQYF. This chain joins TRBV24-1 and TRBJ2-3; 7 bases match TRBD1. This CDR3 region has 17 residues. J was trimmed by 0 bases and V by 4 bases; bases with no gene match: 9. From germline, CDR1 is KGHDR and CDR2 SFDVKD.

This chain's CDR3 is CASSFKAGGGETQYF. The CDR3 bases are TGTGCCAGCAGCTTCAAGGCAGGGGGTGGAGAGACCCAGTACTTC. The chain recombines TRBV7-9 with TRBJ2-5, with 7 bases aligning to TRBD1. The junction had 8 bases not matched to a gene; V was cut back by 3 bases and J by 4 bases. Germline CDR1 and CDR2: SEHNR and FQNEAQ (reference sequence). The CDR3 runs to 15 residues.

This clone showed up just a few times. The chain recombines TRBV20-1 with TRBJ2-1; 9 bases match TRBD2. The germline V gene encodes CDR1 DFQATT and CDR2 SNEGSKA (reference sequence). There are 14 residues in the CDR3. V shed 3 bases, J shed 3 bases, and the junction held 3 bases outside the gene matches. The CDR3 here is CSASLAGIYNEQFF. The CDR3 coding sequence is TGCAGTGCTAGTCTAGCGGGGATCTACAATGAGCAGTTCTTC.

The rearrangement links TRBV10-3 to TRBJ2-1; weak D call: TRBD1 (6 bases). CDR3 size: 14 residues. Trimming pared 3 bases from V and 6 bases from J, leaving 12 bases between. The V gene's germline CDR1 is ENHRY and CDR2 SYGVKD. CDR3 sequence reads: CAISDTGYPNEQFF. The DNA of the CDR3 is TGTGCCATCAGTGATACAGGGTACCCCAATGAGCAGTTCTTC.

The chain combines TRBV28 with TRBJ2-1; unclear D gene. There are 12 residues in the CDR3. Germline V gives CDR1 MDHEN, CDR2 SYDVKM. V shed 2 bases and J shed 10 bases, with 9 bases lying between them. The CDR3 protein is CASSLQTYEQFF. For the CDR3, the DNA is TGTGCCAGCAGTTTACAGACTTACGAGCAGTTCTTC. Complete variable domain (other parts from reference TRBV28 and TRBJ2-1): DVKVTQSSRYLVKRTGEKVFLECVQDMDHENMFWYRQDPGLGLRLIYFSYDVKMKEKGDIPEGYSVSREKKERFSLILESASTNQTSMYLCASSLQTYEQFFGPGTRLTVL.

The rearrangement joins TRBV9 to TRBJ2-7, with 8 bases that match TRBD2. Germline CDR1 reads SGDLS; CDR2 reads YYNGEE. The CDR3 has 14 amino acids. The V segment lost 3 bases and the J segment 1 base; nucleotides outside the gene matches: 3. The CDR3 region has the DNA TGTGCCAGCAGCGCTCGGGGGGGTTCCTACGAGCAGTACTTC. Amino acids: CASSARGGSYEQYF.

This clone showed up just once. The CDR3 sequence: CASSPRLGQGNNEQFF. The CDR3 nucleotides are TGTGCCAGCAGCCCAAGACTGGGACAGGGGAACAATGAGCAGTTCTTC. This rearrangement joins TRBV14 to TRBJ2-1; 10 bases match TRBD1. Germline CDR1 reads SGHDN; CDR2 reads FVKESK. Trimming cost V 4 bases and J 5 bases; bases outside gene matches: 8. The CDR3 loop spans 16 amino acids.

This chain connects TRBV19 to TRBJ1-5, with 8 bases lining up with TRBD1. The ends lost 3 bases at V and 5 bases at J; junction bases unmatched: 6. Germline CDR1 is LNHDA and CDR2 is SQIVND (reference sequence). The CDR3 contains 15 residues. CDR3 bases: TGTGCCAGTAGTATGAACGCAGGGGGCGATCAGCCCCAGCATTTT. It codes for CASSMNAGGDQPQHF.

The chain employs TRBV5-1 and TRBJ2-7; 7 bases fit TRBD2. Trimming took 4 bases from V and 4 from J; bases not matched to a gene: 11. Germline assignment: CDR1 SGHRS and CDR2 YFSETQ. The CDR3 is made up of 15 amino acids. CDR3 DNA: TGCGCCAGCAGCAGCGGAAGCGGGGTCCGGTACGAGCAGTACTTC. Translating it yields CASSSGSGVRYEQYF.